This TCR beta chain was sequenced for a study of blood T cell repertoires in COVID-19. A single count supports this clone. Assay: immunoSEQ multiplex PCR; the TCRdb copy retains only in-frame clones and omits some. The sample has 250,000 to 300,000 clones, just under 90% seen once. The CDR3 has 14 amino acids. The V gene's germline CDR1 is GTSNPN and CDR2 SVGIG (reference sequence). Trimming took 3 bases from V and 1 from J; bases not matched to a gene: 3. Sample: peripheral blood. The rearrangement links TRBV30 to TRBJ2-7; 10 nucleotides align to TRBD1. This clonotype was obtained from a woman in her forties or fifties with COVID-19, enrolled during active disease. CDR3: CAWRRQGASYEQYF. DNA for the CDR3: TGTGCCTGGAGAAGACAGGGGGCTTCCTACGAGCAGTACTTC.